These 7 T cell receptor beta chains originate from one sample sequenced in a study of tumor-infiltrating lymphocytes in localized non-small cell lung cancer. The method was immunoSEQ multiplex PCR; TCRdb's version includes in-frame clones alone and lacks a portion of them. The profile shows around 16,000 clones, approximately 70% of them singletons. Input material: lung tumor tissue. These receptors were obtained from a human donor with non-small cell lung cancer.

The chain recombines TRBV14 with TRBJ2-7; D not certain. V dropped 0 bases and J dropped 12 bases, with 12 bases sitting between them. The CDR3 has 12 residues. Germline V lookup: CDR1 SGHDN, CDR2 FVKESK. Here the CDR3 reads CASSQEPRARYF. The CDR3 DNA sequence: TGTGCCAGCAGCCAAGAGCCCCGAGCTCGGTACTTC.

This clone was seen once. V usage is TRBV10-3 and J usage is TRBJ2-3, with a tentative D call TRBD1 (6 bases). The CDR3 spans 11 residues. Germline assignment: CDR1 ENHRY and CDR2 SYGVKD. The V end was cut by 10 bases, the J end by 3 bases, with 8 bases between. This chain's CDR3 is CATGTTDTQYF. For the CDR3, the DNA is TGTGCCACGGGGACAACAGATACGCAGTATTTT.

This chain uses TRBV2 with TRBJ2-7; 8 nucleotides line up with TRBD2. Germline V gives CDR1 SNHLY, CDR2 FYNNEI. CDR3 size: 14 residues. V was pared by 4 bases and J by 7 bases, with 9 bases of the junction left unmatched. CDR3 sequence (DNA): TGTGCCAGCAGTGGGGCCAGCGGGAGAAGTGAGCAGTACTTC. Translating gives CASSGASGRSEQYF.

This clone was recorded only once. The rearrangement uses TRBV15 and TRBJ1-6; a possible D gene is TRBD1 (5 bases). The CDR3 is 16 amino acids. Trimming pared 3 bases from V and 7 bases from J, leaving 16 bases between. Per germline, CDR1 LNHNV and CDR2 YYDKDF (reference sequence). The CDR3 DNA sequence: TGTGCCACCAGCAGGAACGGCGGGGGTAGAAATTCACCCCTCCACTTT. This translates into CATSRNGGGRNSPLHF.

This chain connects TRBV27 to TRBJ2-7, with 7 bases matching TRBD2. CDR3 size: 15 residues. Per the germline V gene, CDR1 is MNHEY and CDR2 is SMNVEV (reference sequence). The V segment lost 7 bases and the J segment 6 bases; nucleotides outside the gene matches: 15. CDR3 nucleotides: TGTGCCAGCACGCCCGACGCGGGGGTAACCGGCGAGCAGTACTTC. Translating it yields CASTPDAGVTGEQYF.

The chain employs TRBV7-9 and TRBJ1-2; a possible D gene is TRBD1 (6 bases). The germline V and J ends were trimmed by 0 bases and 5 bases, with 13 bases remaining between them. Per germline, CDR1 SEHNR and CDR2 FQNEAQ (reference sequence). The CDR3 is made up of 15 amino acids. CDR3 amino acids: CASSLAQSGVYGYTF. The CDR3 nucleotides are TGTGCCAGCAGCTTAGCGCAATCAGGGGTTTATGGCTACACCTTC.

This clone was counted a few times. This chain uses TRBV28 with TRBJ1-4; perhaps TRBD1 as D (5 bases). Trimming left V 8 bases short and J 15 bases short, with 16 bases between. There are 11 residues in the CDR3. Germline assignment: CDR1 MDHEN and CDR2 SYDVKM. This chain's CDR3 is CASPTGIGMFF. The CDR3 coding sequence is TGTGCCAGCCCTACAGGTATTGGAATGTTTTTT. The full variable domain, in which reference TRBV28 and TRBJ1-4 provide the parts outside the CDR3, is DVKVTQSSRYLVKRTGEKVFLECVQDMDHENMFWYRQDPGLGLRLIYFSYDVKMKEKGDIPEGYSVSREKKERFSLILESASTNQTSMYLCASPTGIGMFFGSGTQLSVL.